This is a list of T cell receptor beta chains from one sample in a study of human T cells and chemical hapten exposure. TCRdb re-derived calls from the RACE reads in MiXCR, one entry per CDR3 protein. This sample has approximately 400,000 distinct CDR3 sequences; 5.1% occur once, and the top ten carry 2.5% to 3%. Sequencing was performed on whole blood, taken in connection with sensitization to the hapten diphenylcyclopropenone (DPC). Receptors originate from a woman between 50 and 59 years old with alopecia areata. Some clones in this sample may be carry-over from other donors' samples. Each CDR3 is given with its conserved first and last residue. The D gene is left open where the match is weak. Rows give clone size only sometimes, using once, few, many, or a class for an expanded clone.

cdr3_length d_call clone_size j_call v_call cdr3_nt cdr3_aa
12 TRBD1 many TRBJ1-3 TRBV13 TGTGCCAGCGGGACAGGCGGAAACACCATATATTTT CASGTGGNTIYF
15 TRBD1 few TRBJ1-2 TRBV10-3 TGTGCCATCAGTGAGTCGACAGGGGTTAGGTATGGCTACACCTTC CAISESTGVRYGYTF
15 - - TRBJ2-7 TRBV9 TGTGCCAGCAGCGTAGGGGCACGGGACCCCTACGAGCAGTACTTC CASSVGARDPYEQYF
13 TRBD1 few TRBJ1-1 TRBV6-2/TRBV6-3 TGTGCCAGCTCCAAGACAGGGTTCACTGAAGCTTTCTTT CASSKTGFTEAFF
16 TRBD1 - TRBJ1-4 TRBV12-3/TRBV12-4 TGTGCCAGCAGACCGGGACAGGGGCTTCTAGGAGAAAAACTGTTTTTT CASRPGQGLLGEKLFF
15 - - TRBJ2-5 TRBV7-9 TGTGCCAGCAGCCTCACGACCTGGACAGCGGAGACCCAGTACTTC CASSLTTWTAETQYF
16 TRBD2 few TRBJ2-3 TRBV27 TGTGCCAGCAGGAGCGGGGGGGCGCTTATCCCAGATACGCAGTATTTT CASRSGGALIPDTQYF
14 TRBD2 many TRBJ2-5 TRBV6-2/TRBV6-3 TGTGCCAGCAGTTACCTGCCAGCGGGAGAAGCCCAGTACTTC CASSYLPAGEAQYF
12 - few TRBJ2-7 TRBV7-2 TGTGCCAGCAGCGTACAGGGTTGGGAGCAGTACTTC CASSVQGWEQYF
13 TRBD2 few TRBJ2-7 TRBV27 TGTGCCAGCAGTTTATGGCTAGCGGGCGAGCAGTACTTC CASSLWLAGEQYF
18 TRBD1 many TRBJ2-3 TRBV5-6 TGTGCCAGCAGCTTCGATTATCGAACAGGGGGTAGCACAGATACGCAGTATTTT CASSFDYRTGGSTDTQYF
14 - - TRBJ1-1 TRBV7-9 TGTGCCAGCAGCTTTGGGGACCCGATGAATGAAGCTTTCTTT CASSFGDPMNEAFF
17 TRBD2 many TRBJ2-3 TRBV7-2 TGTGCCAGCAGCCCCGGACTAGCGGGGAGGTCCAGAGATACGCAGTATTTT CASSPGLAGRSRDTQYF
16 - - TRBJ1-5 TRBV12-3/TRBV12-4 TGTGCCAGCAGTTTAGCCAGGAGGTCGCCGGAGCAGCCCCAGCATTTT CASSLARRSPEQPQHF